Listed below are T cell receptor beta chains from one sample, sequenced in a study of T-cell memory formation after mild COVID-19. TCRdb reanalysed the 5' RACE reads using MiXCR and keeps one entry per CDR3 protein. The table has over 130,000 distinct CDR3 sequences, 14% seen once. The sequenced sample consisted of PBMCs or a T cell subset sorted from them (not recorded which). These receptors came from an adult woman who had mild COVID-19 (a few samples of this study predate the infection). Cell type and time point are not known. Each CDR3 is given with its conserved first and last residue. The order of the fields is clone size, J gene, V gene, D gene, CDR3 protein, CDR3 DNA. A D gene is named only where the DNA matches it firmly. Some rows mark clone size as missing; the rest say once, few, many or name a class of expanded clone.

few	TRBJ1-1	TRBV18	.	CASSPYEGSRLNTEAFF	TGTGCCAGCTCACCCTATGAGGGCTCGCGACTAAACACTGAAGCTTTCTTT
few	TRBJ2-1	TRBV6-2/TRBV6-3	TRBD1	CASSYSTGGNEQFF	TGTGCCAGCAGTTACTCGACAGGGGGCAATGAGCAGTTCTTC
.	TRBJ2-3	TRBV7-6	.	CASGWGVRQYF	TGTGCCAGCGGGTGGGGCGTAAGGCAGTATTTT
.	TRBJ2-3	TRBV5-1	.	CASSLDQRGADTQYF	TGCGCCAGCAGCTTGGATCAGCGAGGGGCAGATACGCAGTATTTT
.	TRBJ1-3	TRBV2	TRBD1	CASSELLFGTESPGNTIYF	TGTGCCAGCAGTGAATTGTTATTCGGGACAGAAAGCCCTGGAAACACCATATATTTT
few	TRBJ2-3	TRBV20-1	.	CSAREWERTDTQYF	TGCAGTGCTAGAGAGTGGGAGCGCACAGATACGCAGTATTTT
.	TRBJ2-7	TRBV5-5	.	CASSLPSDRTNYEQYF	TGTGCCAGCAGCTTGCCCTCAGACCGGACTAACTACGAGCAGTACTTC
.	TRBJ1-6	TRBV25-1	.	CASSNQPQPVDSPLHF	TGTGCCAGCAGTAACCAGCCCCAACCCGTAGATTCACCCCTCCACTTT
few	TRBJ1-5	TRBV19	.	CASRGGLREQPQHF	TGTGCCAGTAGGGGAGGTTTAAGGGAACAGCCCCAGCATTTT
.	TRBJ1-6	TRBV4-3	.	CASSQDTGRHNSPLHF	TGCGCCAGCAGCCAAGACACAGGACGGCATAATTCACCCCTCCACTTT
few	TRBJ2-3	TRBV7-9	TRBD1	CASSFGQENTDTQYF	TGTGCCAGCAGCTTCGGACAGGAAAACACAGATACGCAGTATTTT
few	TRBJ2-3	TRBV7-9	TRBD2	CASSPAAGGHTDTQYF	TGTGCCAGCAGCCCCGCGGCGGGGGGTCACACAGATACGCAGTATTTT
.	TRBJ2-7	TRBV11-2	.	CASSLVGEMSYEQYF	TGTGCCAGCAGCTTGGTGGGGGAGATGAGTTACGAGCAGTACTTC
few	TRBJ2-2	TRBV6-4	TRBD1	CASSDGTGGSGTGELFF	TGTGCCAGCAGTGACGGGACAGGGGGCTCGGGGACCGGGGAGCTGTTTTTT
.	TRBJ1-5	TRBV20-1	.	CSARDDSNQPQHF	TGCAGTGCTAGAGATGACAGCAATCAGCCCCAGCATTTT
.	TRBJ2-5	TRBV5-1	TRBD2	CASKASGAETQYF	TGCGCCAGCAAGGCTAGCGGGGCGGAGACCCAGTACTTC
.	TRBJ1-5	TRBV12-3/TRBV12-4	.	CASSPFSRQPQHF	TGTGCCAGCAGTCCCTTTTCGAGGCAGCCCCAGCATTTT
.	TRBJ1-3	TRBV12-3/TRBV12-4	.	CASTLGRISGNTIYF	TGTGCCAGCACCCTAGGACGGATCTCTGGAAACACCATATATTTT
many	TRBJ1-6	TRBV10-3	.	CAPSGGPDNSPLHF	TGTGCCCCGTCCGGGGGACCCGATAATTCACCCCTCCACTTT
few	TRBJ2-1	TRBV30	.	CAWSKSSYNEQFF	TGTGCCTGGAGTAAGAGCTCCTACAATGAGCAGTTCTTC
.	TRBJ1-2	TRBV6-2/TRBV6-3	.	CASSSAYYGYTF	TGTGCCAGCAGTTCAGCTTACTATGGCTACACCTTC
.	TRBJ2-3	TRBV11-3	TRBD2	CASSYGAGGTDTQYF	TGTGCCAGCAGCTACGGGGCGGGAGGCACAGATACGCAGTATTTT
.	TRBJ2-7	TRBV6-1	.	CASSEEGTVLAYEQYF	TGTGCCAGCAGTGAAGAGGGGACCGTACTGGCCTACGAGCAGTACTTC
few	TRBJ1-1	TRBV7-3	.	CASSPGAPEAFF	TGTGCCAGCAGCCCAGGGGCCCCTGAAGCTTTCTTT
few	TRBJ1-5	TRBV5-5	.	CASSLAGIVSNQPQHF	TGTGCCAGCAGCCTAGCAGGGATAGTAAGCAATCAGCCCCAGCATTTT
.	TRBJ1-2	TRBV27	.	CASSLLGTENYGYTF	TGTGCCAGCAGTTTATTGGGGACCGAAAACTATGGCTACACCTTC
few	TRBJ1-1	TRBV12-3/TRBV12-4	.	CASSFENTEAFF	TGTGCCAGCAGTTTCGAAAACACTGAAGCTTTCTTT
few	TRBJ1-5	TRBV29-1	TRBD1	CILGGTGVPFSNQPQHF	TGCATCCTGGGTGGGACAGGGGTCCCCTTTAGCAATCAGCCCCAGCATTTT
few	TRBJ2-2	TRBV27	.	CASSPDANTGELFF	TGTGCCAGCAGTCCCGATGCGAACACCGGGGAGCTGTTTTTT
few	TRBJ2-5	TRBV2	TRBD1	CASRGDRAEVETQYF	TGTGCCAGCAGGGGGGACAGGGCAGAGGTGGAGACCCAGTACTTC
.	TRBJ2-3	TRBV7-8	.	CASSPTVGGHTDTQYF	TGTGCCAGCAGCCCGACAGTTGGGGGCCACACAGATACGCAGTATTTT
.	TRBJ1-1	TRBV6-2/TRBV6-3	.	CASSYMAEAFF	TGTGCCAGCAGTTATATGGCTGAAGCTTTCTTT